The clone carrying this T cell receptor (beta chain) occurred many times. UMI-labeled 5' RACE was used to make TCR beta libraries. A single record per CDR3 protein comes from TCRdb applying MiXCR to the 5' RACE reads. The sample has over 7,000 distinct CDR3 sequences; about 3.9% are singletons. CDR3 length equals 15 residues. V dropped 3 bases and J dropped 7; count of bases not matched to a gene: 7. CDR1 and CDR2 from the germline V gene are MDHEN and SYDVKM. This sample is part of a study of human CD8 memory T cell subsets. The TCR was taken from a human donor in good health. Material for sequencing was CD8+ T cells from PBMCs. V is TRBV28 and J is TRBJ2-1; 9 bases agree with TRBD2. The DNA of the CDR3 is TGTGCCAGCAGTTTTAGTAGCGGGAGTGAAAATGAGCAGTTCTTC. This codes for CASSFSSGSENEQFF.